The present T cell receptor beta chain was sequenced within a study of post-analysis software for immune sequencing data. Study in general: Relapsing-remitting, secondary progressive and progressive-relapsing multiple sclerosis courses were included. Regarding the study as a whole: A few TRBV segments (TRBV5-6, TRBV5-1 and TRBV20-1 among them) occurred more frequently in patients than in controls. When compared against controls, multiple sclerosis patients showed significantly lower normalized Chao1 diversity.

Unique molecular identifiers featured in each of the TCR beta cDNA libraries. T cells, roughly 0.9 to 11 million of them, yielded roughly 550,000 cDNA molecules. TCRdb re-called the PCR reads through MiXCR, storing one row per CDR3 protein. This table has approximately 160,000 distinct CDR3 sequences, 30% appearing once. In regard to this clonotype: Its antigen is undetermined.

V was pared by 5 bases and J by 15 bases, with 14 bases between. The V gene's germline CDR1 is GTSNPN and CDR2 SVGIG (reference sequence). The CDR3 is 10 residues long. The clonotype comes from a girl aged 10 to 17 with multiple sclerosis. The sample consisted of blood. This chain joins TRBV30 and TRBJ2-1; no firm D call. The CDR3 DNA sequence: TGTGCCTGGTCAGGTAGGGAAACGTTCTTC. Residues: CAWSGRETFF.